This T cell receptor (beta chain) came from a study of CD8 T cells in ankylosing spondylitis (dated by TCRdb to 2015 to 2018). Turning to the overall study: T cell receptor beta repertoires were profiled in healthy donors and ankylosing spondylitis patients so that disease-linked TCR variants could be found. The whole study cohort included 90 to 120 healthy donors and 20 to 30 ankylosing spondylitis patients. Peripheral blood was sampled, and synovial fluid was also collected from ankylosing spondylitis patients.

Spanning cysteine to phenylalanine, the CDR3 consists of 13 amino acids. Only the CDR3 DNA is retained, 39 bases long and in frame from the first base. From the germline V gene, CDR1 is MDHEN and CDR2 is SYDVKM. Trimming removed 6 bases from V and 0 bases from J, leaving 6 bases between the germline ends. In this sample, this clonotype turned up a few times. Its antigen has not been determined. The record has no base qualities; no much larger clone is one base away. Instrument used: Illumina HiSeq 2500. Quantitative 5'-RACE with molecular barcodes was used to prepare TCR beta libraries. The original methods were these. A new computational method, built on a probabilistic model of VDJ rearrangement, was used to identify disease-linked TCR variants. Using fastp trimming at Q25 and MiXCR clonotype assembly, TCRdb reanalyzed the public sequencing data and kept in-frame beta chains. Each CDR3 protein appears once, grouped with its most common genes and DNA. The V and J calls reflect TCRdb's pipeline rather than the authors' work. Across this sample there are more than 650,000 distinct CDR3 sequences, with 10% to 15% seen only once. Of the sample, approximately 0.46% falls within the top ten clones.

Results and caveats for the whole study, not just this receptor: Some motif variants had previously been reported in the synovial fluid and blood of reactive arthritis patients, which suggests shared mechanisms of disease initiation. Blood from ankylosing spondylitis patients appeared to be characterized by a TCR beta motif made up of under ten highly homologous amino acid variants. The disease-linked clones were reported as significantly enriched in matched synovial fluid samples from ankylosing spondylitis patients. The disease-linked clones had a CD8+ phenotype and were found at relatively low frequencies in peripheral blood.

The clonotype was recovered from a male donor with ankylosing spondylitis. In this chain, TRBV28 is recombined with TRBJ2-4, with a weak D call of TRBD1 (5 bases match). Source material: blood, either unsorted or a sorted T cell fraction (not recorded which). At the DNA level, the sequence is TGTGCCAGCAGACAGGAAGCCAAAAACATTCAGTACTTC. Its protein reads: CASRQEAKNIQYF.